This T cell receptor beta chain was obtained from a study of blood T cell repertoires in COVID-19. Looking at the study overall: COVID-19 samples from acute and convalescent phases originated in the United States, Italy and Spain. T cells, B-cell-depleted T cells, or PBMCs provided the cDNA or gDNA that served as material.

Trimming removed 5 bases from V and 4 bases from J; junction bases left unmatched: 18. Germline CDR1 is SEHNR and CDR2 is FQNEAQ (reference sequence). The CDR3 extends over 18 amino acids. Authors' methods: Reference gene primer amplification gave estimated nucleated cell counts. The assay was immunoSEQ multiplex PCR, and TCRdb's table has in-frame clones only and misses some. That table is the source of V, J and clone size, and D and trimming were worked out from the DNA. The sample consists of some 93,000 clones, 86% of them appearing once. This receptor was taken from a woman of 80 years or more with acute or convalescent COVID-19. Material: peripheral blood. The chain employs TRBV7-9 and TRBJ2-5; 8 nucleotides agree with TRBD1. CDR3 nucleotide sequence: TGTGCCAGCAGCCCCGCTGTGGGATCAGGGGGCGAGGCAGAGACCCAGTACTTC. Translated: CASSPAVGSGGEAETQYF. Variable domain in full (rest from reference TRBV7-9 and TRBJ2-5): DTGVSQNPRHKITKRGQNVTFRCDPISEHNRLYWYRQTLGQGPEFLTYFQNEAQLEKSRLLSDRFSAERPKGSFSTLEIQRTEQGDSAMYLCASSPAVGSGGEAETQYFGPGTRLLVL.